This record covers a single T cell receptor beta chain. This entry comes from a study of blood T cell repertoires in COVID-19. Study summary: COVID-19 samples from acute and convalescent phases originated in the United States, Italy and Spain.

Libraries were prepared by immunoSEQ multiplex PCR; TCRdb keeps only in-frame clonotypes and omits some of them. This repertoire shows more than 75,000 clones, around 80% found once; its top ten account for 25%. This receptor was obtained from a man aged 55 to 70 with acute or convalescent COVID-19. The material sequenced was peripheral blood.

CDR3 DNA sequence: TGTGCCAGCAACCGACAGGGCGAAGCTTTCTTT. Encoded protein: CASNRQGEAFF. The rearrangement uses TRBV7-9 and TRBJ1-1; 7 bases map to TRBD1. The CDR3 consists of 11 residues. J lost 8 bases, V lost 7 bases, and 4 bases had no gene match. Germline CDR1 and CDR2: SEHNR and FQNEAQ (reference sequence).